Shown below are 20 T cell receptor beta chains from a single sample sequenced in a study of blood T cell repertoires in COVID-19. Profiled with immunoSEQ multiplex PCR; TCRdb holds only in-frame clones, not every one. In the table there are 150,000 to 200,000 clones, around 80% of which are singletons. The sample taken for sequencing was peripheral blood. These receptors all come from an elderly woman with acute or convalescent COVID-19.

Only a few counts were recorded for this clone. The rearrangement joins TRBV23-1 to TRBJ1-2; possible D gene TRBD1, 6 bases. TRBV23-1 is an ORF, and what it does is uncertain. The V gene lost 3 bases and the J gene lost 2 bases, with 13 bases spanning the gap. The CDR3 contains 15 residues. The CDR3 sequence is CASSHPTGKNYGYTF. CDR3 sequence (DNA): TGCGCCAGCAGTCACCCCACAGGGAAAAACTATGGCTACACCTTC.

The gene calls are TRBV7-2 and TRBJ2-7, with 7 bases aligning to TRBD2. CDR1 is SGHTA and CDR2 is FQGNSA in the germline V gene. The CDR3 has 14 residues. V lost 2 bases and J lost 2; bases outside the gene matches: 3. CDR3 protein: CASSLTAGAYEQYF. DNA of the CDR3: TGTGCCAGCAGCTTAACCGCGGGAGCCTACGAGCAGTACTTC.

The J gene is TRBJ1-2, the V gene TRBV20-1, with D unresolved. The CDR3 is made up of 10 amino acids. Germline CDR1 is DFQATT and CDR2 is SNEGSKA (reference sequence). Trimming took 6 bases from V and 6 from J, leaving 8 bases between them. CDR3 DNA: TGCAGTGCCCCCTTAAATGGCTACACCTTC. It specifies CSAPLNGYTF.

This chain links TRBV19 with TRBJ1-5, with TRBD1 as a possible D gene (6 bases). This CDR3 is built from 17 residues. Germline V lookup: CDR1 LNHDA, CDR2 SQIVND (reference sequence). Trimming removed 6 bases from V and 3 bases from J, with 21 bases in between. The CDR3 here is CASRPTRSGGSNQPQHF. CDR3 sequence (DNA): TGTGCCAGTAGGCCCACGCGGTCGGGGGGCTCCAATCAGCCCCAGCATTTT.

The CDR3 nucleotides are TGTGCCAGCAGCCAAGATAGGGCTAGCGGGAAAGAGACCCAGTACTTC. Translation: CASSQDRASGKETQYF. This chain links TRBV3-1 (or the pseudogene TRBV3-2) with TRBJ2-5; TRBD2 agrees at 9 bases. Germline-derived CDR1 and CDR2 are LGHDT and YNNKEL (reference sequence). V shed 0 bases, J shed 3 bases, and the junction held 5 bases outside the gene matches. The length of the CDR3 is 16 residues.

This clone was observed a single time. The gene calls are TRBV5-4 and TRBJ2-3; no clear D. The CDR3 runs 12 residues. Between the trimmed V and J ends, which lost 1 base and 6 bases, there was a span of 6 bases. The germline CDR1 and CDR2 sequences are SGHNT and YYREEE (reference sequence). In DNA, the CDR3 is TGTGCCAGCAGCTTGAAAGCCGATACGCAGTATTTT. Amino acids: CASSLKADTQYF.

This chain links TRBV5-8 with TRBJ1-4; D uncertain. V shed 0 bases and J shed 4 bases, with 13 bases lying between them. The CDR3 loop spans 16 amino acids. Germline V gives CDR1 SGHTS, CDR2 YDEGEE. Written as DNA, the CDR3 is TGTGCCAGCAGCTTGGCTGTCGGAGGGTTTAATGAAAAACTGTTTTTT. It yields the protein CASSLAVGGFNEKLFF.

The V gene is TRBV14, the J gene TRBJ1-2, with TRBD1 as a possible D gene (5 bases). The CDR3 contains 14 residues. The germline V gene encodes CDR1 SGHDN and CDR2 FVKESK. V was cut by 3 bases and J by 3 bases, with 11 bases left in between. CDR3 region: CASSHLTEYYGYTF. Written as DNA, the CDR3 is TGTGCCAGCAGCCACTTGACAGAATACTATGGCTACACCTTC.

The CDR3 sequence is CASSQVASGEGSYGYTF. The CDR3 DNA reads as TGTGCCAGCAGCCAAGTAGCGTCAGGGGAGGGGAGCTATGGCTACACCTTC. The chain has TRBV3-1 (or the pseudogene TRBV3-2) and TRBJ1-2, with TRBD1 as a possible D gene (6 bases). This CDR3 region has 17 residues. V dropped 1 base and J dropped 4 bases, with 19 bases sitting between them. Per germline, CDR1 LGHDT and CDR2 YNNKEL (reference sequence).

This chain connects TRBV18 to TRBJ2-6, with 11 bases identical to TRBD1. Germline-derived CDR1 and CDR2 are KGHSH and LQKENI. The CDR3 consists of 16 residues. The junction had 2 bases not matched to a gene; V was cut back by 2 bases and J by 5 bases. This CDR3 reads CASSPGQGARANVLTF. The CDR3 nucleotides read TGTGCCAGCTCACCAGGACAGGGGGCAAGGGCCAACGTCCTGACTTTC.

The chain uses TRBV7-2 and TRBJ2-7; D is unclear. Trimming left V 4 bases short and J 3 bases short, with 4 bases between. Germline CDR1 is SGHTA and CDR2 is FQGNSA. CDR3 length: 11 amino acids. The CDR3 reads CASSSFYEQYF. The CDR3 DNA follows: TGTGCCAGCAGCTCATTCTACGAGCAGTACTTC.

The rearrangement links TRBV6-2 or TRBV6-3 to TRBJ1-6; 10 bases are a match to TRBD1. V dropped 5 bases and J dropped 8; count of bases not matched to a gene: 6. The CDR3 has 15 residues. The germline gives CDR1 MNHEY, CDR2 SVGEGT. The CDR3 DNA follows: TGTGCCAGCAGTCAGACAGGGGGCAACTATTCACCCCTCCACTTT. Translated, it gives CASSQTGGNYSPLHF.

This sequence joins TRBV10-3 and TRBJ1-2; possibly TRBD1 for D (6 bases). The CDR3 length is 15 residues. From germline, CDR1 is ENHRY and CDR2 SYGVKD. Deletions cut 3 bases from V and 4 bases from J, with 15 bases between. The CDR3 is CAISDSRSGAYGYTF. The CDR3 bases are TGTGCCATCAGTGATTCCCGGTCAGGGGCCTATGGCTACACCTTC.

The CDR3 DNA follows: TGTGCCAGCAGCTTAGCGCTTTGGGGCGTCGGCGGCTACACCTTC. It yields the protein CASSLALWGVGGYTF. The chain is built from TRBV7-8 and TRBJ1-2; tentatively, D is TRBD1 (5 bases). V lost 0 bases, J lost 8 bases, and 16 bases lay in between. There are 15 residues in the CDR3. Germline-derived CDR1 and CDR2 are SGHVS and FQNEAQ.

The CDR3: CASSYNPSAIDGYTF. In nucleotides, the CDR3 is TGTGCCAGCAGTTACAATCCATCTGCGATTGATGGCTACACCTTC. This sequence joins TRBV6-6 and TRBJ1-2, with no clear D. CDR3 length: 15 amino acids. CDR1 and CDR2 from the germline V gene are MNHNY and SVGAGI (reference sequence). Trimming stripped 2 bases from V and 6 bases from J, with 16 bases between.

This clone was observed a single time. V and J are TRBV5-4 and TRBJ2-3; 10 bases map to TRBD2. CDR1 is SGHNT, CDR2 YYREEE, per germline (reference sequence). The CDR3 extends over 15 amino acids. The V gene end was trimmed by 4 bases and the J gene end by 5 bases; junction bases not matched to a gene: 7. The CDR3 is CASSPGLAMRDTQYF. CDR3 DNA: TGTGCCAGCAGCCCGGGACTAGCGATGAGAGATACGCAGTATTTT. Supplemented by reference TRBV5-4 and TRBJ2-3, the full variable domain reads ETGVTQSPTHLIKTRGQQVTLRCSSQSGHNTVSWYQQALGQGPQFIFQYYREEENGRGNFPPRFSGLQFPNYSSELNVNALELDDSALYLCASSPGLAMRDTQYFGPGTRLTVL.

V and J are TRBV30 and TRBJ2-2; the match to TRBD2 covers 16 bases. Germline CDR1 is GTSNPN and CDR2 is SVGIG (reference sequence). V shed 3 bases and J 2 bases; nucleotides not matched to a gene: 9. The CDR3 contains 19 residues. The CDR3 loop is CAWRPGLAGGPINTGELFF. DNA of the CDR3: TGTGCCTGGAGACCGGGACTAGCGGGGGGGCCGATAAACACCGGGGAGCTGTTTTTT. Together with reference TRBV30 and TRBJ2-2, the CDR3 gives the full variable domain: SQTIHQWPATLVQPVGSPLSLECTVEGTSNPNLYWYRQAAGRGLQLLFYSVGIGQISSEVPQNLSASRPQDRQFILSSKKLLLSDSGFYLCAWRPGLAGGPINTGELFFGEGSRLTVL.

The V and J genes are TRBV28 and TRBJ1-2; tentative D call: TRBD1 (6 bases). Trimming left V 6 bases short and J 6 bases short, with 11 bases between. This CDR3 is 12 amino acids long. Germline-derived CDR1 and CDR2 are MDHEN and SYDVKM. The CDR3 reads CASSNTGNGYTF. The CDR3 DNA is TGTGCCAGCAGCAACACAGGGAATGGCTACACCTTC.

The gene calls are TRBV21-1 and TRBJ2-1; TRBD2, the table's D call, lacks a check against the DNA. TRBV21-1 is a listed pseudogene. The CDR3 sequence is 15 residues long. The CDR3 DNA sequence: TGTGCCAGCAGCAAATTCCTATGCGGGGGCGATGAGCAGTTCTTC. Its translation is CASSKFLCGGDEQFF.

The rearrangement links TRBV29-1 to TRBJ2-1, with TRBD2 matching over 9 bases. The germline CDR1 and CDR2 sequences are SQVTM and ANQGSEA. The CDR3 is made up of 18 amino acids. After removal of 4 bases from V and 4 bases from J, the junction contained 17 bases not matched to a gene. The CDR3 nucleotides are TGCAGCGTTGTGAGAGGTGGGCTAGCGGGACTACTTTACAATGAGCAGTTCTTC. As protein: CSVVRGGLAGLLYNEQFF.